Listed below are T cell receptor beta chains from one sample, sequenced in a study of cytomegalovirus exposure and HLA in healthy donors. Here immunoSEQ multiplex PCR was the method, and the copy in TCRdb shows in-frame clones only, minus some. The table lists about 130,000 clones, with over 0.8% in the top ten. Sequencing was done on a sample of PBMCs. These receptors came from a young man in good health and CMV-seronegative. Both conserved end residues are part of each CDR3. A D gene is named only where the DNA matches it firmly.

J gene,V gene,D gene,CDR3 protein,CDR3 DNA
TRBJ2-1,TRBV7-2,TRBD1,CASSRQGGTYNEQFF,TGTGCCAGCAGCCGACAGGGGGGTACTTACAATGAGCAGTTCTTC
TRBJ1-2,TRBV6-5,TRBD1,CASRGTAKYGYTF,TGTGCCAGCAGGGGGACAGCAAAATATGGCTACACCTTC
TRBJ1-1,TRBV2,TRBD1,CASSRDRGRLGMNTEAFF,TGTGCCAGCAGCCGAGACAGGGGACGGTTGGGTATGAACACTGAAGCTTTCTTT
TRBJ2-3,TRBV28,TRBD2,CASSLLAGGSEVITDTQYF,TGTGCCAGCAGTCTACTAGCGGGGGGCTCAGAGGTTATCACAGATACGCAGTATTTT
TRBJ1-1,TRBV7-9,-,CASDRGGLGTEAFF,TGTGCCAGCGATAGGGGGGGGCTGGGCACTGAAGCTTTCTTT
TRBJ1-1,TRBV28,-,CASRNGQRAFF,TGTGCCAGCAGGAACGGACAGAGAGCTTTCTTT
TRBJ2-2,TRBV5-1,-,CASRPAGLNTGELFF,TGCGCCAGCCGTCCTGCGGGACTGAACACCGGGGAGCTGTTTTTT
TRBJ1-5,TRBV7-2,TRBD1,CASSTTTGVVQPQHF,TGTGCCAGCAGCACAACTACAGGGGTTGTTCAGCCCCAGCATTTT
TRBJ2-7,TRBV4-1,-,CASSQAGRSYEQYF,TGCGCCAGCAGCCAAGCCGGGAGATCCTACGAGCAGTACTTC
TRBJ1-6,TRBV13,TRBD1,CASSGTGEGSPLHF,TGTGCCAGCAGTGGGACAGGCGAAGGATCACCCCTCCACTTT
TRBJ2-3,TRBV6-5,-,CAGGQLTDTQYF,TGTGCCGGGGGACAACTCACAGATACGCAGTATTTT
TRBJ1-3,TRBV6-5,-,CASSYTGPSSGNTIYF,TGTGCCAGCAGTTACACAGGGCCGAGCTCTGGAAACACCATATATTTT
TRBJ1-6,TRBV5-1,TRBD1,CASSVGQDNSPLHF,TGCGCCAGCAGCGTGGGACAGGATAATTCACCCCTCCACTTT
TRBJ2-1,TRBV9,TRBD2,CASSVDSGRPDEQFF,TGTGCCAGCAGCGTAGATAGCGGGAGGCCGGATGAGCAGTTCTTC
TRBJ1-5,TRBV2,-,CASSEGGFNQPQHF,TGTGCCAGCAGTGAAGGGGGCTTCAATCAGCCCCAGCATTTT
TRBJ1-6,TRBV12-5,-,CASFSIGSPLHF,TGTGCTAGTTTCTCGATCGGTTCACCCCTCCACTTT
TRBJ1-5,TRBV7-2,-,CASSTKGGGYQPQHF,TGTGCCAGCAGCACCAAAGGGGGGGGCTATCAGCCCCAGCATTTT
TRBJ1-6,TRBV14,TRBD1,CASSQRQGAESYNSPLHF,TGTGCCAGCAGCCAACGACAGGGAGCGGAATCCTATAATTCACCCCTCCACTTT
TRBJ2-1,TRBV2,TRBD1,CASSDGQDKLGDEQFF,TGTGCCAGCAGTGACGGACAGGACAAGCTGGGGGATGAGCAGTTCTTC
TRBJ1-1,TRBV10-3,-,CAMGAAATVTEAFF,TGTGCCATGGGAGCAGCCGCGACGGTTACTGAAGCTTTCTTT
TRBJ2-7,TRBV10-3,TRBD2,CAIGTSGSEQYF,TGTGCCATCGGGACTAGCGGGAGCGAGCAGTACTTC
TRBJ2-7,TRBV6-5,TRBD1,CASSYAGTGAEQYF,TGTGCCAGCAGTTATGCCGGGACAGGGGCCGAGCAGTACTTC
TRBJ1-4,TRBV5-6,TRBD1,CASSFGQGALGEKLFF,TGTGCCAGCAGCTTCGGACAGGGGGCTCTTGGTGAAAAACTGTTTTTT
TRBJ2-1,TRBV6-1,TRBD1,CASITDRVMSEQFF,TGTGCCAGCATTACGGACAGGGTGATGAGTGAGCAGTTCTTC
TRBJ1-1,TRBV7-8,TRBD1,CASSLGGTGVDTEAFF,TGTGCCAGCAGCTTAGGTGGGACAGGGGTGGACACTGAAGCTTTCTTT
TRBJ1-2,TRBV30,TRBD1,CAWSALRTGGNYGYTF,TGTGCCTGGAGTGCCTTAAGGACAGGGGGCAACTATGGCTACACCTTC
TRBJ1-3,TRBV7-2,-,CASSLEGSSGNTIYF,TGTGCCAGCAGCTTAGAAGGGAGCTCTGGAAACACCATATATTTT
TRBJ1-2,TRBV4-1,-,CASSQEVAYGYTF,TGCGCCAGCAGCCAAGAAGTAGCCTATGGCTACACCTTC
TRBJ1-5,TRBV2,-,CASRTANQPQHF,TGTGCCAGCAGGACAGCTAATCAGCCCCAGCATTTT
TRBJ1-5,TRBV19,TRBD1,CASRRPGTGGNQPQHF,TGTGCCAGTAGGCGCCCAGGGACAGGGGGCAATCAGCCCCAGCATTTT
TRBJ1-5,TRBV2,-,CASNPERGNQPQHF,TGTGCCAGCAATCCAGAGAGGGGCAATCAGCCCCAGCATTTT
TRBJ2-1,TRBV5-1,TRBD2,CASSRLAGSSYNEQFF,TGCGCCAGCAGCCGACTAGCGGGGAGCTCCTACAATGAGCAGTTCTTC
TRBJ1-1,TRBV5-1,-,CASSRAPAGGKGEAFF,TGCGCCAGCAGCCGAGCCCCCGCGGGAGGGAAAGGTGAAGCTTTCTTT
TRBJ2-2,TRBV19,-,CASSILRRRSNTGELFF,TGTGCCAGTAGTATACTTCGCAGAAGATCGAACACCGGGGAGCTGTTTTTT
TRBJ1-1,TRBV6-1,-,CASSYTGNTEAFF,TGTGCCAGCTCTTATACCGGGAACACTGAAGCTTTCTTT
TRBJ2-3,TRBV29-1,TRBD2,CSVIRTSDRLRDTQYF,TGCAGCGTAATTCGGACTAGCGACCGTCTTCGAGATACGCAGTATTTT